Described below is a single T cell receptor (beta chain) sequence and its context. Measured with immunoSEQ multiplex PCR; TCRdb has only the in-frame clones, and not every one. The sample has 200,000 or so clones, under 85% seen once. The record originates from a study of blood T cell repertoires in COVID-19. Overall study: Acute and convalescent COVID-19 samples came from the United States, Italy and Spain. PBMCs, B-cell-depleted T cells, or T cells were the source of the cDNA or gDNA that made up the material.

Trimming cost V 7 bases and J 9 bases, with 16 bases left between them. The CDR3 runs 13 residues. CDR1 is LNHDA, CDR2 SQIVND, per germline (reference sequence). Input material: peripheral blood. V usage is TRBV19 and J usage is TRBJ2-1; D not resolved. The origin of this receptor is a woman aged 40 to 50 with acute or convalescent COVID-19. The CDR3 DNA sequence: TGTGCCAGTACGGCACTGACACTCGGTGAGCAGTTCTTC. This gives the protein CASTALTLGEQFF.